A single sample gave rise to the 17 T cell receptor beta chains below, sequenced in a study of cytomegalovirus exposure and HLA in healthy donors. The PCR contained 60 Vbeta and 13 Jbeta primers. Assay used: immunoSEQ multiplex PCR; TCRdb lists only in-frame clones, some missing. Among 140,000 or so clones listed, over 80% were seen once. Sequencing was performed on PBMCs. The source of these receptors is a woman aged 25 to 39 in good health and CMV-seronegative.

CDR3 sequence: CASRVPSGELFF. The CDR3 bases are TGTGCCAGCAGGGTTCCTAGCGGGGAGCTGTTTTTT. The chain joins TRBV28 to TRBJ2-2; D is uncertain. The germline gives CDR1 MDHEN, CDR2 SYDVKM. Trimming cost V 6 bases and J 7 bases, with 9 bases left between them. The CDR3 runs 12 residues.

The chain recombines TRBV9 with TRBJ1-3; TRBD1 might be the D (5 bases). Germline V lookup: CDR1 SGDLS, CDR2 YYNGEE. There are 15 residues in the CDR3. The V end was cut by 0 bases, the J end by 7 bases, with 14 bases between. The CDR3 region is CASSVELGPSNTIYF. CDR3 sequence (DNA): TGTGCCAGCAGCGTAGAGCTGGGGCCGTCGAACACCATATATTTT.

This clone was observed a single time. This chain connects TRBV5-8 to TRBJ2-3, with D possibly being TRBD2 (7 bases). Germline CDR1 SGHTS, CDR2 YDEGEE. V lost 4 bases, J lost 4 bases, and 16 bases lay in between. This CDR3 is built from 15 residues. The DNA of the CDR3 is TGTGCCAGCAGCATTATAGGGGGGGATCCAGATACGCAGTATTTT. Amino acid sequence: CASSIIGGDPDTQYF.

The V gene is TRBV10-3, the J gene TRBJ1-1, with 10 bases matching TRBD1. The CDR3 sequence is 17 residues long. Germline V CDR1 and CDR2: ENHRY, SYGVKD. Losses at the gene ends were 6 bases for V and 3 bases for J; bases not matched to a gene: 13. The CDR3 reads CAIRPGQGSQADTEAFF. Written as DNA, the CDR3 is TGTGCCATCAGACCGGGACAGGGGTCACAAGCGGACACTGAAGCTTTCTTT.

The rearrangement joins TRBV27 to TRBJ1-4; maybe TRBD1 (6 bases). The CDR3 runs to 16 residues. Germline CDR1 and CDR2: MNHEY and SMNVEV (reference sequence). Trimming removed 6 bases at V and 0 bases at J, with 14 bases between. The CDR3: CASRPLGGPTNEKLFF. The CDR3 nucleotides read TGTGCCAGCAGACCCCTCGGGGGGCCAACTAATGAAAAACTGTTTTTT.

The genes are TRBV13 and TRBJ2-1; 14 positions match TRBD2. Germline values: CDR1 PRHDT, CDR2 FYEKMQ (reference sequence). This CDR3 comprises 15 residues. The V segment lost 3 bases and the J segment 9 bases; nucleotides outside the gene matches: 4. The CDR3 nucleotides are TGTGCCAGCAGCTTCGGGACTAGCGGGAGCCCTGAGCAGTTCTTC. Amino acids: CASSFGTSGSPEQFF.

The chain recombines TRBV9 with TRBJ1-5; 9 bases line up with TRBD1. Germline V gene data show CDR1 as SGDLS and CDR2 as YYNGEE. V lost 4 bases, J lost 2 bases, and 25 bases stayed unmatched. The CDR3 has 22 residues. CDR3 protein: CASSPPLWGQGEFSGGNQPQHF. The CDR3 nucleotides are TGTGCCAGCAGCCCCCCCCTCTGGGGACAGGGTGAATTTTCAGGGGGCAATCAGCCCCAGCATTTT.

This sequence joins TRBV18 and TRBJ2-7; the D gene is possibly TRBD1 (6 bases). The germline CDR1 and CDR2 sequences are KGHSH and LQKENI. The V and J ends lost 2 bases and 3 bases respectively, with 11 bases between them. This CDR3 comprises 14 residues. CDR3 loop: CASSPGQGLYEQYF. In nucleotides, the CDR3 is TGTGCCAGCTCACCAGGTCAGGGGCTCTACGAGCAGTACTTC. The full variable domain, completed using reference TRBV18 and TRBJ2-7, is NAGVMQNPRHLVRRRGQEARLRCSPMKGHSHVYWYRQLPEEGLKFMVYLQKENIIDESGMPKERFSAEFPKEGPSILRIQQVVRGDSAAYFCASSPGQGLYEQYFGPGTRLTVT.

A single count supports this clone. The chain is built from TRBV18 and TRBJ1-1, with 7 bases identical to TRBD1. J gave up 4 bases and V 2 bases, and 4 bases lay outside the gene matches. Germline V gene lookup returns CDR1 KGHSH and CDR2 LQKENI. There are 14 residues in the CDR3. The CDR3 DNA follows: TGTGCCAGCTCACCAAACAGGGGTACCACTGAAGCTTTCTTT. Protein sequence: CASSPNRGTTEAFF. Complete variable domain (other parts from reference TRBV18 and TRBJ1-1): NAGVMQNPRHLVRRRGQEARLRCSPMKGHSHVYWYRQLPEEGLKFMVYLQKENIIDESGMPKERFSAEFPKEGPSILRIQQVVRGDSAAYFCASSPNRGTTEAFFGQGTRLTVV.

The rearrangement joins TRBV11-2 to TRBJ2-6; 7 bases are a match to TRBD2. Germline V gene sequence: CDR1 SGHAT, CDR2 FQNNGV. V was pared by 2 bases and J by 2 bases, with 3 bases of the junction left unmatched. The CDR3 covers 16 residues. CDR3 in DNA: TGTGCCAGCAGCTTACCGCGGGGGACTGGGGCCAACGTCCTGACTTTC. This sequence encodes CASSLPRGTGANVLTF.

The V gene is TRBV6-6, the J gene TRBJ2-5; TRBD1 might be the D (5 bases). This CDR3 has 13 residues. Germline V gene sequence: CDR1 MNHNY, CDR2 SVGAGI (reference sequence). Between the trimmed V and J ends, which lost 5 bases and 6 bases, there was a span of 13 bases. For the CDR3, the DNA is TGTGCCAGCAGTCCCTGGACACCCCAGACCCAGTACTTC. Its protein is CASSPWTPQTQYF.

This chain joins TRBV2 and TRBJ1-5, with 7 bases fitting TRBD1. Unmatched junction bases numbered 5, after V lost 8 bases and J lost 4 bases. The CDR3 extends over 13 amino acids. In germline, CDR1 is SNHLY, CDR2 FYNNEI. The CDR3 loop reads CASQIQGNQPQHF. In nucleotides, the CDR3 is TGTGCCAGCCAAATACAGGGGAATCAGCCCCAGCATTTT.

V usage is TRBV5-6 and J usage is TRBJ2-2; D may be TRBD1 (8 bases). Per the germline V gene, CDR1 is SGHDT and CDR2 is YYEEEE. V was trimmed by 5 bases and J by 5 bases, leaving 13 bases between them. The CDR3 spans 14 residues. This CDR3 reads CASRPQGGTGELFF. Written as DNA, the CDR3 is TGTGCCAGCAGACCACAGGGGGGGACCGGGGAGCTGTTTTTT.

The V gene is TRBV7-9, the J gene TRBJ2-3; D may be TRBD2 (6 bases). This CDR3 comprises 15 residues. The germline gives CDR1 SEHNR, CDR2 FQNEAQ (reference sequence). V lost 4 bases and J 0 bases, leaving 11 bases between the germline ends. The CDR3 region has the DNA TGTGCCAGCAGCTCTCCGGCGGGGAGCACAGATACGCAGTATTTT. Protein product: CASSSPAGSTDTQYF.

V gene TRBV23-1 combines with J gene TRBJ2-7; D is possibly TRBD2 (6 bases). TRBV23-1 is an ORF; its function is uncertain. The CDR3 contains 13 residues. Between the trimmed V and J ends, which lost 6 bases and 0 bases, there was a span of 9 bases. Here the CDR3 DNA reads TGCGCCAGCAGCCCCGGGAGCTCCTACGAGCAGTACTTC. Translation: CASSPGSSYEQYF.

V gene TRBV7-9 combines with J gene TRBJ2-7; D is unclear. The V end was cut by 5 bases, the J end by 5 bases, with 16 bases between. CDR3 size: 14 residues. CDR1 is SEHNR and CDR2 is FQNEAQ in the germline V gene (reference sequence). CDR3 in amino acids: CASSPWAASHEQYF. The CDR3 coding sequence is TGTGCCAGCAGCCCCTGGGCCGCTTCCCACGAGCAGTACTTC.

The chain uses TRBV7-2 and TRBJ1-4; D might be TRBD1 (6 bases). With 5 bases removed from V and 7 bases from J, the gap between germline ends came to 17 bases. CDR1 SGHTA and CDR2 FQGNSA come from the germline V gene. The CDR3 has 15 amino acids. The CDR3 coding sequence is TGTGCCAGCAGCCGGGGCGGGGGGGCACTTGAAAAACTGTTTTTT. It yields the protein CASSRGGGALEKLFF.